Listed here are 29 T cell receptor beta chains from one sample, sequenced in a study of blood T cell repertoires in COVID-19. TCRdb's copy holds only in-frame clones and misses some; the assay was immunoSEQ multiplex PCR. The data hold approximately 250,000 clones, with roughly 91% observed a single time. Sequencing was carried out using peripheral blood. The receptors come from a man younger than 45 with COVID-19, enrolled during active disease.

The V call is TRBV6-5, the J call TRBJ2-3; D gene unclear. Trimming took 0 bases from V and 2 from J, leaving 6 bases between them. The germline gives CDR1 MNHEY, CDR2 SVGAGI. The CDR3 runs 14 residues. CDR3 sequence: CASSYSLATDTQYF. The DNA for the CDR3 is TGTGCCAGCAGTTACTCGTTGGCCACAGATACGCAGTATTTT.

The chain is built from TRBV9 and TRBJ2-1; 14 positions agree with TRBD2. Germline CDR1 is SGDLS and CDR2 is YYNGEE. The CDR3 has 16 amino acids. Trimming cost V 0 bases and J 7 bases; bases outside gene matches: 3. The CDR3 region has the DNA TGTGCCAGCAGCGTAGGGACTAGCGGGGGGTGGAATGAGCAGTTCTTC. It translates to CASSVGTSGGWNEQFF.

The J gene is TRBJ1-1, the V gene TRBV27, with TRBD1 matching 7 bases. The CDR3 loop spans 15 amino acids. Germline V gene lookup returns CDR1 MNHEY and CDR2 SMNVEV (reference sequence). Germline trimming cut 5 bases from V and 7 bases from J; bases unmatched to any gene: 13. The CDR3 sequence: CASSPYRGPAFEAFF. DNA of the CDR3: TGTGCCAGCAGTCCCTACAGGGGACCTGCCTTTGAAGCTTTCTTT.

The chain joins TRBV11-2 to TRBJ1-4; 9 bases map to TRBD1. Unmatched junction bases numbered 6, after V lost 5 bases and J lost 8 bases. The CDR3 covers 14 residues. The germline V gene has CDR1 SGHAT and CDR2 FQNNGV. The CDR3 loop is CASSRDRVGEKLFF. DNA of the CDR3: TGTGCCAGCAGCCGGGACAGGGTAGGCGAAAAACTGTTTTTT.

The chain employs TRBV27 and TRBJ2-4; possible D gene TRBD1, 5 bases. Germline values: CDR1 MNHEY, CDR2 SMNVEV (reference sequence). The ends were cut back, 5 bases at V and 1 base at J, with 12 bases in the middle. There are 15 residues in the CDR3. CDR3 residues: CASSPRQLAKNIQYF. As DNA, the CDR3 is TGTGCCAGCAGTCCAAGACAGCTCGCCAAAAACATTCAGTACTTC.

The V and J genes are TRBV7-2 and TRBJ1-3, with no clear D. CDR3 length: 15 amino acids. The germline V gene encodes CDR1 SGHTA and CDR2 FQGNSA. V was pared by 2 bases and J by 0 bases, with 8 bases between. The CDR3 DNA reads as TGTGCCAGCAGCTTATATCTGTCCTCTGGAAACACCATATATTTT. Translated, it gives CASSLYLSSGNTIYF.

This rearrangement joins TRBV18 to TRBJ2-7; 8 bases agree with TRBD2. CDR1 is KGHSH, CDR2 LQKENI, per germline. Unmatched junction bases numbered 4, after V lost 0 bases and J lost 0 bases. The CDR3 covers 16 residues. CDR3 sequence (DNA): TGTGCCAGCTCACCACCGTCCGGGGGGGCCTCCTACGAGCAGTACTTC. It is translated as CASSPPSGGASYEQYF.

The chain carries TRBV7-3 and TRBJ2-3; weak D call: TRBD1 (6 bases). V was clipped by 5 bases and J by 2 bases, with 14 bases between them. The CDR3 is made up of 15 amino acids. CDR1 SGHTA and CDR2 FQGTGA come from the germline V gene. The CDR3 loop reads CASSDSGALTDTQYF. The CDR3, as DNA: TGTGCCAGCAGCGACTCAGGGGCCCTCACAGATACGCAGTATTTT.

The chain joins TRBV9 to TRBJ1-6, with D tentatively TRBD1 (6 bases). V was clipped by 3 bases and J by 8 bases, with 12 bases between them. The germline gives CDR1 SGDLS, CDR2 YYNGEE. The CDR3 spans 14 residues. In DNA, the CDR3 is TGTGCCAGCAGCGGGGGGGGCGATGATTCACCCCTCCACTTT. Encoded protein: CASSGGGDDSPLHF.

V gene TRBV9 combines with J gene TRBJ2-1, with 12 bases identical to TRBD1. The germline V gene encodes CDR1 SGDLS and CDR2 YYNGEE. This CDR3 is 16 amino acids long. With 4 bases clipped from V and 9 bases from J, the junction kept 11 bases outside the gene matches. The CDR3 nucleotides are TGTGCCAGCAGCACCCGGGACAGGGGGCCGCGGGGTGAGCAGTTCTTC. Translation: CASSTRDRGPRGEQFF.

This clone was detected only once. CDR3 sequence: CASSRGDSDGGVRSNQPQHF. CDR3 bases: TGTGCCAGCAGCAGGGGGGACAGCGACGGAGGAGTGAGGTCCAATCAGCCCCAGCATTTT. This chain links TRBV7-9 with TRBJ1-5, with TRBD1 identical over 7 bases. The CDR3 loop spans 20 amino acids. The V and J ends lost 5 bases and 3 bases, in that order; junction bases with no gene match: 22. CDR1 is SEHNR, CDR2 FQNEAQ, per germline (reference sequence).

This sequence joins TRBV2 and TRBJ2-3; perhaps TRBD2 as D (6 bases). The V gene's germline CDR1 is SNHLY and CDR2 FYNNEI. V lost 8 bases and J 4 bases, leaving 16 bases between the germline ends. The CDR3 consists of 14 residues. The CDR3 DNA sequence: TGTGCCAGCTTCGCCAGCGGGCGATCAGATACGCAGTATTTT. Residues: CASFASGRSDTQYF.

The rearrangement uses TRBV18 and TRBJ2-3; TRBD1 matches at 9 bases. CDR1 and CDR2 from the germline V gene are KGHSH and LQKENI. J lost 2 bases, V lost 5 bases, and 5 bases had no gene match. The CDR3 spans 15 residues. The CDR3 nucleotides read TGTGCCAGCTCATCGGGACAGGGAACCACAGATACGCAGTATTTT. It yields the protein CASSSGQGTTDTQYF.

This chain joins TRBV5-1 and TRBJ1-2, with D possibly matching TRBD1 (5 bases). Per germline, CDR1 SGHRS and CDR2 YFSETQ. V dropped 0 bases and J dropped 1 base, with 7 bases sitting between them. The CDR3 is made up of 14 amino acids. This chain's CDR3 is CASSLEGYNYGYTF. The CDR3 DNA reads as TGCGCCAGCAGCTTGGAGGGGTATAACTATGGCTACACCTTC.

This clone was counted only a few times. The chain couples TRBV6-5 to TRBJ1-4, with 10 nucleotides matching TRBD1. V lost 6 bases and J lost 7; bases outside the gene matches: 2. The CDR3 runs 13 residues. CDR1 and CDR2 from the germline V gene are MNHEY and SVGAGI. The CDR3 DNA is TGTGCCAGCAGCCGGGACAGGGGTGAAAAACTGTTTTTT. The encoded protein is CASSRDRGEKLFF.

The gene calls are TRBV15 and TRBJ2-1; TRBD1 matches 7 bases. The CDR3 is made up of 14 amino acids. V dropped 5 bases and J dropped 4; count of bases not matched to a gene: 5. In germline, CDR1 is LNHNV, CDR2 YYDKDF (reference sequence). In DNA, the CDR3 is TGTGCCACCAGCGTACCGGGACAGTACAATGAGCAGTTCTTC. This encodes CATSVPGQYNEQFF.

V and J are TRBV19 and TRBJ1-5; a possible D gene is TRBD1 (6 bases). This CDR3 region has 14 residues. Per germline, CDR1 LNHDA and CDR2 SQIVND (reference sequence). Trimming stripped 4 bases from V and 5 bases from J, with 12 bases between. CDR3 sequence: CASSKDRDHQPQHF. The CDR3 bases are TGTGCCAGTAGTAAGGACAGAGATCATCAGCCCCAGCATTTT. Using reference TRBV19 and TRBJ1-5 for the parts outside the CDR3, the full variable domain is DGGITQSPKYLFRKEGQNVTLSCEQNLNHDAMYWYRQDPGQGLRLIYYSQIVNDFQKGDIAEGYSVSREKKESFPLTVTSAQKNPTAFYLCASSKDRDHQPQHFGDGTRLSIL.

This chain links TRBV19 with TRBJ1-5, with D perhaps matching TRBD1 (5 bases). V dropped 6 bases and J dropped 3 bases, with 15 bases sitting between them. CDR3 length: 15 amino acids. Germline V gene lookup returns CDR1 LNHDA and CDR2 SQIVND (reference sequence). CDR3 bases: TGTGCCAGTAGCCTGGCCCCAGGGAACAATCAGCCCCAGCATTTT. It translates to CASSLAPGNNQPQHF.

The chain carries TRBV7-9 and TRBJ2-7; D may be TRBD2 (6 bases). CDR3 size: 15 residues. CDR1 and CDR2 (germline): SEHNR, FQNEAQ (reference sequence). Trimming pared 3 bases from V and 7 bases from J, leaving 19 bases between. The CDR3 DNA is TGTGCCAGCAGCTTTGGTAGCGGCGGGGCCAGAGAGCAGTACTTC. This encodes CASSFGSGGAREQYF.

This sequence joins TRBV5-1 and TRBJ2-7; D gene ambiguous. V lost 4 bases and J lost 2, with 10 bases in between. Germline V gives CDR1 SGHRS, CDR2 YFSETQ. CDR3 length: 13 amino acids. CDR3 sequence (DNA): TGCGCCAGCAGCGTCAGTTTACCCTACGAGCAGTACTTC. Residues: CASSVSLPYEQYF.

The chain is built from TRBV19 and TRBJ1-1, with 9 bases matching TRBD1. The CDR3 is 14 residues long. Looked up from germline, CDR1 is LNHDA and CDR2 is SQIVND (reference sequence). Trimming removed 9 bases from V and 8 bases from J; junction bases left unmatched: 13. CDR3 residues: CASQPGQGYGEAFF. The CDR3 DNA is TGTGCCAGCCAACCGGGACAGGGCTATGGAGAAGCTTTCTTT. Complete variable domain (other parts from reference TRBV19 and TRBJ1-1): DGGITQSPKYLFRKEGQNVTLSCEQNLNHDAMYWYRQDPGQGLRLIYYSQIVNDFQKGDIAEGYSVSREKKESFPLTVTSAQKNPTAFYLCASQPGQGYGEAFFGQGTRLTVV.

J is TRBJ2-3 and V is TRBV7-9; D possibly corresponds to TRBD2 (6 bases). The CDR3 runs 17 residues. V was clipped by 5 bases and J by 5 bases, with 23 bases between them. Per the germline V gene, CDR1 is SEHNR and CDR2 is FQNEAQ (reference sequence). In DNA form, the CDR3 reads TGTGCCAGCAGCCTGCGTGGGACTCCGGTGGACAAAGATACGCAGTATTTT. Translated, it gives CASSLRGTPVDKDTQYF. Combining the CDR3 with reference TRBV7-9 and TRBJ2-3 gives the whole variable domain DTGVSQNPRHKITKRGQNVTFRCDPISEHNRLYWYRQTLGQGPEFLTYFQNEAQLEKSRLLSDRFSAERPKGSFSTLEIQRTEQGDSAMYLCASSLRGTPVDKDTQYFGPGTRLTVL.

This sequence joins TRBV10-3 and TRBJ1-6, with D hard to call. With 0 bases removed from V and 7 bases from J, the gap between germline ends came to 7 bases. Germline CDR1 ENHRY, CDR2 SYGVKD. This CDR3 spans 14 amino acids. This chain's CDR3 is CAISESAANSPLHF. In DNA, the CDR3 is TGTGCCATCAGTGAGTCAGCGGCGAATTCACCCCTCCACTTT.

The V call is TRBV9, the J call TRBJ1-2, with 10 bases fitting TRBD1. CDR3 length: 13 amino acids. V was pared by 4 bases and J by 5 bases, with 2 bases of the junction left unmatched. Germline V gene lookup returns CDR1 SGDLS and CDR2 YYNGEE. CDR3 nucleotide sequence: TGTGCCAGCAGCCTGGGACAGGGGTATGGCTACACCTTC. Translating it yields CASSLGQGYGYTF.

J is TRBJ2-7 and V is TRBV6-6, with 10 bases identical to TRBD2. V gave up 4 bases and J gave up 4 bases; unmatched junction bases: 7. Per the germline V gene, CDR1 is MNHNY and CDR2 is SVGAGI (reference sequence). The CDR3 has 15 residues. The CDR3: CASSWLAGVIYEQYF. The CDR3 nucleotides read TGTGCCAGCAGTTGGCTAGCGGGGGTTATTTACGAGCAGTACTTC.

The chain recombines TRBV19 with TRBJ1-6; 9 nucleotides match TRBD1. Germline CDR1 LNHDA, CDR2 SQIVND (reference sequence). The CDR3 has 14 amino acids. V lost 5 bases, J lost 9 bases, and 5 bases stayed unmatched. The CDR3: CASSLDRGGSPLHF. The CDR3, as DNA: TGTGCCAGTAGTTTGGACAGGGGAGGTTCACCCCTCCACTTT.

The rearrangement joins TRBV3-1 (or the pseudogene TRBV3-2) to TRBJ2-4; tentatively, D is TRBD2 (6 bases). Germline CDR1 reads LGHDT; CDR2 reads YNNKEL (reference sequence). The length of the CDR3 is 18 residues. V was pared by 1 base and J by 3 bases, with 19 bases between. The CDR3 DNA sequence: TGTGCCAGCAGCCAAGGTTTCGGAGGGGCAAACCTCAAAAACATTCAGTACTTC. It specifies CASSQGFGGANLKNIQYF.

The chain combines TRBV5-1 with TRBJ1-1, with 11 bases lining up with TRBD1. With V trimmed by 0 bases and J by 0 bases, 19 bases remained unmatched. The CDR3 extends over 22 amino acids. Germline values: CDR1 SGHRS, CDR2 YFSETQ. The DNA of the CDR3 is TGCGCCAGCAGCTTGGCCTCGGTTCGGGAAAGGACAGGGGGCCTATTGAACACTGAAGCTTTCTTT. Protein: CASSLASVRERTGGLLNTEAFF.

The CDR3 loop reads CASSLYSSKDRGHSYEQYF. The CDR3 nucleotides read TGTGCCAGCAGCTTATACTCCTCGAAAGACAGGGGGCATTCCTACGAGCAGTACTTC. The rearrangement joins TRBV7-6 to TRBJ2-7; 10 bases fit TRBD1. Germline V gives CDR1 SGHVS, CDR2 FNYEAQ. The CDR3 runs to 19 residues. Germline trimming cut 2 bases from V and 1 base from J; bases unmatched to any gene: 14.